A single sample gave rise to the 15 T cell receptor beta chains below, sequenced in a study of identical twins. TCRdb re-called the 5' RACE reads through MiXCR, storing one row per CDR3 protein. The repertoire consists of 200,000 to 250,000 distinct CDR3 sequences, with 7.5% occurring once and the leading ten covering about 2%. These data are also associated with another study on yellow fever vaccine responses in identical twins.

The source material was memory (CD45RO+) T cells sorted from blood. Receptors were obtained from a woman younger than 30 in good health.

The V gene is TRBV18, the J gene TRBJ2-7; 7 bases agree with TRBD1. Germline trimming cut 6 bases from V and 6 bases from J; bases unmatched to any gene: 11. CDR3 length: 14 residues. Germline CDR1 reads KGHSH; CDR2 reads LQKENI. The CDR3, as DNA: TGTGCCAGCTCCCTGAACAGGGGTGGGGTCGAGCAGTACTTC. This encodes CASSLNRGGVEQYF.

Many counts were recorded for this clonotype. The rearrangement uses TRBV29-1 and TRBJ2-1, with TRBD1 identical over 7 bases. Trimming at V came to 7 bases and at J to 7 bases, leaving 7 bases not matched to a gene. The germline gives CDR1 SQVTM, CDR2 ANQGSEA. The CDR3 is 12 amino acids. The CDR3 reads CSAPDRKNEQFF. In DNA, the CDR3 is TGCAGCGCCCCGGACAGGAAGAATGAGCAGTTCTTC.

The V call is TRBV15, the J call TRBJ2-5; D unclear. Germline CDR1 reads LNHNV; CDR2 reads YYDKDF (reference sequence). CDR3 length equals 13 residues. V was shortened by 1 base and J by 4 bases, with 7 bases between the two germline ends. CDR3 residues: CATSRVGSETQYF. CDR3 bases: TGTGCCACCAGCAGAGTGGGCTCAGAGACCCAGTACTTC.

The chain has TRBV6-5 and TRBJ2-3; 9 bases map to TRBD2. Trimming removed 4 bases from V and 4 bases from J; junction bases left unmatched: 12. The CDR3 is 17 amino acids. Germline loops: CDR1 MNHEY, CDR2 SVGAGI. The CDR3 reads CASSWGTRAGGSDTQYF. CDR3 DNA sequence: TGTGCCAGCAGTTGGGGGACTAGAGCGGGGGGCTCAGATACGCAGTATTTT.

V is TRBV28 and J is TRBJ2-6; 13 bases are shared with TRBD2. Germline loops: CDR1 MDHEN, CDR2 SYDVKM. The J segment lost 4 bases and the V segment lost 5 bases, leaving 8 bases of the junction unmatched. The CDR3 is 18 residues long. The CDR3 DNA is TGTGCCAGCAGTGTGGGACTAGCGGGACTGCGCGGGGCCAACGTCCTGACTTTC. It encodes CASSVGLAGLRGANVLTF.

Ten or more counts support this clonotype. The chain employs TRBV5-5 and TRBJ2-2; TRBD2 aligns across 9 bases. V dropped 0 bases and J dropped 7; count of bases not matched to a gene: 4. Germline loops: CDR1 SGHKS, CDR2 YYEKEE (reference sequence). The CDR3 is made up of 15 amino acids. The CDR3 sequence is CASSLVAGAYGELFF. CDR3 sequence (DNA): TGTGCCAGCAGCTTGGTAGCGGGAGCGTACGGGGAGCTGTTTTTT.

Comments on this clonotype: At one boundary the junction diverges from the germline segment, which might be a read error. The chain joins TRBV5-6 to TRBJ2-2; D unclear. Germline V lookup: CDR1 SGHDT, CDR2 YYEEEE. CDR3 length: 14 amino acids. The CDR3 nucleotides read TGTGCCATCAGCCCCGGGCTTAGGACCTGGGAGCTGTTTTTT. Translating gives CAISPGLRTWELFF.

The genes are TRBV18 and TRBJ2-5; weak D call: TRBD1 (5 bases). Deletions cut 6 bases from V and 5 bases from J, with 10 bases between. Germline V gene data show CDR1 as KGHSH and CDR2 as LQKENI. CDR3 length: 12 residues. The CDR3 region is CASSDKKETQYF. Written as DNA, the CDR3 is TGTGCCAGCTCGGACAAGAAGGAGACCCAGTACTTC.

This clonotype appeared many times. The chain employs TRBV6-5 and TRBJ2-5, with 8 nucleotides matching TRBD2. Germline trimming cut 2 bases from V and 3 bases from J; bases unmatched to any gene: 5. This CDR3 comprises 15 residues. Germline CDR1 and CDR2: MNHEY and SVGAGI. Here the CDR3 DNA reads TGTGCCAGCAGTTACATCGGGGGGGCGGAAGAGACCCAGTACTTC. It translates to CASSYIGGAEETQYF.

This clonotype was found many times. The rearrangement uses TRBV28 and TRBJ2-3; no firm D call. Germline V gives CDR1 MDHEN, CDR2 SYDVKM. The CDR3 spans 14 residues. V was trimmed by 3 bases and J by 5 bases, leaving 12 bases between them. CDR3 in amino acids: CASSFRNYRDTQYF. DNA for the CDR3: TGTGCCAGCAGTTTTAGGAATTACAGAGATACGCAGTATTTT. The full variable domain, rest sourced from reference TRBV28 and TRBJ2-3, is DVKVTQSSRYLVKRTGEKVFLECVQDMDHENMFWYRQDPGLGLRLIYFSYDVKMKEKGDIPEGYSVSREKKERFSLILESASTNQTSMYLCASSFRNYRDTQYFGPGTRLTVL.

The CDR3 region has the DNA TGCGCCAGCAGCCAAGGGGGGGGCTTGGGGAACACTGAAGCTTTCTTT. Its protein is CASSQGGGLGNTEAFF. This chain links TRBV4-3 with TRBJ1-1, with D perhaps matching TRBD1 (6 bases). The CDR3 sequence is 16 residues long. V dropped 1 base and J dropped 1 base, with 13 bases sitting between them. The germline CDR1 and CDR2 sequences are LGHNA and YSLEER.

This clonotype was counted only a few times. This chain connects TRBV5-1 to TRBJ2-3; no reliable D call. V lost 4 bases and J 2 bases, leaving 17 bases between the germline ends. In germline, CDR1 is SGHRS, CDR2 YFSETQ. This CDR3 has 16 amino acids. The CDR3 is CASSLRPEQSTDTQYF. The CDR3 DNA sequence: TGCGCCAGCAGCCTCAGACCCGAGCAGTCCACAGATACGCAGTATTTT.

This clonotype was seen ten or more times. V usage is TRBV5-1 and J usage is TRBJ2-1, with TRBD2 identical over 14 bases. V lost 2 bases and J lost 6; bases outside the gene matches: 4. The V gene's germline CDR1 is SGHRS and CDR2 YFSETQ. The CDR3 spans 16 residues. The CDR3 protein is CASSFPGTSGSNEQFF. In nucleotides, the CDR3 is TGCGCCAGCAGCTTTCCAGGGACTAGCGGGAGCAATGAGCAGTTCTTC.

This clonotype was observed at least ten times. The chain employs TRBV3-1 and TRBJ2-1; 15 nucleotides line up with TRBD2. The V and J ends lost 4 bases and 0 bases, in that order; junction bases with no gene match: 7. Germline values: CDR1 LGHDT, CDR2 YNNKEL (reference sequence). The length of the CDR3 is 19 residues. The CDR3 sequence: CASSPGGLAGGPSYNEQFF. In DNA, the CDR3 is TGTGCCAGCAGCCCCGGGGGACTAGCGGGAGGCCCCTCCTACAATGAGCAGTTCTTC.

The rearrangement uses TRBV9 and TRBJ2-3; 11 nucleotides line up with TRBD2. Looked up from germline, CDR1 is SGDLS and CDR2 is YYNGEE. The V and J ends lost 0 bases and 0 bases, in that order; junction bases with no gene match: 3. The CDR3 contains 17 residues. In DNA, the CDR3 is TGTGCCAGCAGCGTAGCTAGGACTAGCGGGAGCACAGATACGCAGTATTTT. This gives the protein CASSVARTSGSTDTQYF.